Below, one T cell receptor beta chain is given with its context. There are 14 residues in the CDR3. With 5 bases clipped from V and 3 bases from J, the junction kept 6 bases outside the gene matches. From germline, CDR1 is MNHEY and CDR2 SVGAGI. Assay: immunoSEQ multiplex PCR; the TCRdb copy retains only in-frame clones and omits some. This table has approximately 210,000 clones, around 90% appearing once. This entry comes from a study of blood T cell repertoires in COVID-19. Study overall: From T cells, B-cell-depleted T cells, or PBMCs came the material, which was cDNA or gDNA.

Sequenced: peripheral blood. The receptor's source is a man aged 25 to 40 with acute or convalescent COVID-19. The chain combines TRBV6-5 with TRBJ1-1; 7 nucleotides line up with TRBD1. The CDR3 DNA reads as TGTGCCAGCAGTATGCAGGGGGAACACACTGAAGCTTTCTTT. Translation gives CASSMQGEHTEAFF.